This T cell receptor beta chain derives from a study of T cell responses to AZD1222 COVID-19 vaccine. Worth noting for this clone: Its antigen is unknown.

Pooling was applied to second doses at about 4 or about 12 weeks. Germline V gene data show CDR1 as LNHDA and CDR2 as SQIVND (reference sequence). This CDR3 region has 15 residues. V was trimmed by 3 bases and J by 0 bases, leaving 12 bases between them. Study-wide findings and caveats: Two doses of AZD1222 preceded a rise in Spike-specific TCR breadth and depth. The number of AZD1222 recipients seropositive at baseline was only 6 or 7.

Clones were read by immunoSEQ multiplex PCR, and TCRdb kept only the in-frame ones, dropping some. This table holds approximately 170,000 clones, 87% found once. The rearrangement uses TRBV19 and TRBJ2-7, with a weak D call TRBD2 (5 bases). The clonotype originates from an adult who received the AZD1222 COVID-19 vaccine. The sample was peripheral blood, taken 28 days after the second AZD1222 dose. Written as DNA, the CDR3 is TGTGCCAGTAGTATGGGAAGCGGCAGCTCCTACGAGCAGTACTTC. As protein: CASSMGSGSSYEQYF.